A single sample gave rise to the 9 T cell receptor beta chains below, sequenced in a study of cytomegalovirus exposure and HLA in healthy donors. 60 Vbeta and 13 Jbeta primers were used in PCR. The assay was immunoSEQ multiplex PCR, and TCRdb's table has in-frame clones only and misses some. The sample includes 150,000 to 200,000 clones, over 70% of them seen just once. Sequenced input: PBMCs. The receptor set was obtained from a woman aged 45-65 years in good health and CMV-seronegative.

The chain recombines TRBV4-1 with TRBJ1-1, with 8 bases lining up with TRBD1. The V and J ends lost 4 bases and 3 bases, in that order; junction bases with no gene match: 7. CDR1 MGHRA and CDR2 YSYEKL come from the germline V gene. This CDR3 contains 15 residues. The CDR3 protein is CASSRTGFVDTEAFF. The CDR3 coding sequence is TGCGCCAGCAGCCGGACAGGGTTTGTGGACACTGAAGCTTTCTTT.

The CDR3 reads CASSEQGADTGELFF. CDR3 in DNA: TGCGCCAGCAGCGAGCAGGGGGCGGACACCGGGGAGCTGTTTTTT. This chain uses TRBV5-1 with TRBJ2-2, with TRBD1 matching over 8 bases. This CDR3 region has 15 residues. Losses at the gene ends were 4 bases for V and 3 bases for J; bases not matched to a gene: 5. Germline lookup yields CDR1 SGHRS and CDR2 YFSETQ.

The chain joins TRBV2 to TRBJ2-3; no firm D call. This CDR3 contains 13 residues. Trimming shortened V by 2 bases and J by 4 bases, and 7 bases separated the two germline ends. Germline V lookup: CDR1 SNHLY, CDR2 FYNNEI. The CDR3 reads CASSELSADTQYF. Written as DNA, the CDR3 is TGTGCCAGCAGTGAACTGAGCGCAGATACGCAGTATTTT.

The CDR3 region is CASSVLKGARPNEQFF. The CDR3 DNA is TGTGCCAGCAGCGTTCTGAAGGGGGCGCGACCAAATGAGCAGTTCTTC. The chain joins TRBV7-6 to TRBJ2-1; 7 nucleotides match TRBD1. This CDR3 is built from 16 residues. Trimming at V came to 5 bases and at J to 7 bases, leaving 14 bases not matched to a gene. From germline, CDR1 is SGHVS and CDR2 FNYEAQ.

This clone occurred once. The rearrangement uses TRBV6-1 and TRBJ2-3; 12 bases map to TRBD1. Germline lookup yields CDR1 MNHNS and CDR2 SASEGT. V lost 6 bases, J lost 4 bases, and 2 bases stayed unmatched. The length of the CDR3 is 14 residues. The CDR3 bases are TGTGCCAGCAGGGGACAGGGGGCCCCAGATACGCAGTATTTT. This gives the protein CASRGQGAPDTQYF.

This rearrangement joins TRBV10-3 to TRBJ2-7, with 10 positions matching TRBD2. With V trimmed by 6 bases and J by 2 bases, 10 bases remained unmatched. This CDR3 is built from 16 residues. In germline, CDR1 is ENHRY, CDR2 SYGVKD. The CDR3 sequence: CAIRNPGTSDPYEQYF. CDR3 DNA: TGTGCCATCAGAAACCCCGGGACTAGCGATCCCTACGAGCAGTACTTC.

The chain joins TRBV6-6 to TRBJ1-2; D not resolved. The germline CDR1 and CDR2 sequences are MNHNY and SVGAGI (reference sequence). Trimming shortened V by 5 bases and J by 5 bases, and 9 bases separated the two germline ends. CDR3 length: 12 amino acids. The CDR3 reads CASSPEEYGYTF. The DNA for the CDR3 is TGTGCCAGCAGTCCTGAAGAGTATGGCTACACCTTC.

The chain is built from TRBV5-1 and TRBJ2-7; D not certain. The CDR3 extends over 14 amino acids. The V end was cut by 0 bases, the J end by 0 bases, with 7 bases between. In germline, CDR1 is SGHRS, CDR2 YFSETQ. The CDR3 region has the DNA TGCGCCAGCAGCTTGGGTCCGTCCTCCTACGAGCAGTACTTC. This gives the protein CASSLGPSSYEQYF.

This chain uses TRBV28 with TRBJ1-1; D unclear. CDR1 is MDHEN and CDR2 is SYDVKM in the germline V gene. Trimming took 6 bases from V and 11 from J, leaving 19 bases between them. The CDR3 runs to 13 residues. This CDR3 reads CASSTPAGKDAFF. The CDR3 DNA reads TGTGCCAGCAGCACCCCGGCGGGTAAGGATGCTTTCTTT. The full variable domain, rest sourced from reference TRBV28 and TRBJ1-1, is DVKVTQSSRYLVKRTGEKVFLECVQDMDHENMFWYRQDPGLGLRLIYFSYDVKMKEKGDIPEGYSVSREKKERFSLILESASTNQTSMYLCASSTPAGKDAFFGQGTRLTVV.